The rows below give T cell receptor beta chains drawn from one sample of a study of beta chain features in type 1 diabetes. The data were produced by immunoSEQ multiplex PCR, yet TCRdb's version contains in-frame clones alone and is incomplete. Of approximately 170,000 clones in the sample, over 7.5% are singletons; the top ten hold around 2.5%. Input material: central memory CD4+ T cells from blood. Receptors were obtained from a woman aged 18-35 years in good health. Both conserved end residues are part of each CDR3. A D gene is named only where the DNA matches it firmly. Rows may omit the clone size; those that give it use once, few, many or a size class.

clone_size d_call j_call v_call cdr3_aa cdr3_nt
few - TRBJ2-1 TRBV7-2 CASSHSHSWVLF TGTGCCAGCAGCCACTCGCATAGCTGGGTACTCTTC
- - TRBJ2-5 TRBV2 CAITTGAEETQYF TGTGCCATCACGACAGGAGCTGAGGAGACCCAGTACTTC
- - TRBJ2-7 TRBV7-2 CASSTRTGDGAEQYF TGTGCCAGCAGCACCAGGACCGGCGATGGGGCCGAGCAGTACTTC
- TRBD1 TRBJ2-3 TRBV2 CASSRDSLTDTQYF TGTGCCAGCAGCCGGGACAGCCTCACAGATACGCAGTATTTT
- - TRBJ1-1 TRBV30 CAWSVRGGAEAFF TGTGCCTGGAGTGTACGGGGAGGGGCTGAAGCTTTCTTT
few - TRBJ2-2 TRBV7-9 CASSLGGAGELFF TGTGCCAGCAGCTTAGGGGGCGCCGGGGAGCTGTTTTTT
- - TRBJ1-2 TRBV5-6 CASSSDRRGAINYGYTF TGTGCCAGCAGCTCGGATCGTCGGGGGGCAATCAACTATGGCTACACCTTC
- TRBD2 TRBJ2-1 TRBV9 CASSVADSGSSYNEQFF TGTGCCAGCAGCGTAGCCGATAGCGGGAGCTCCTACAATGAGCAGTTCTTC
- TRBD2 TRBJ2-1 TRBV27 CASSYRTSGSYEQFF TGTGCCAGCAGTTACCGGACTAGCGGGAGCTATGAGCAGTTCTTC
few TRBD1 TRBJ1-5 TRBV5-1 CASSLTGGSNQPQHF TGCGCCAGCAGCCTGACAGGGGGTAGCAATCAGCCCCAGCATTTT
- - TRBJ1-5 TRBV10-1 CASSERESNQPQHF TGCGCCAGCAGTGAGCGGGAGAGCAATCAGCCCCAGCATTTT
- - TRBJ2-2 TRBV2 CASSEGHTGELFF TGTGCCAGCAGTGAAGGGCACACCGGGGAGCTGTTTTTT
- TRBD1 TRBJ2-5 TRBV5-1 CASTASPTGAVETQYF TGCGCCAGCACCGCCTCTCCGACAGGGGCCGTGGAGACCCAGTACTTC
- TRBD2 TRBJ2-7 TRBV5-1 CASSLAGGPYEQYF TGCGCCAGCAGCTTAGCGGGAGGCCCCTACGAGCAGTACTTC
many - TRBJ1-5 TRBV18 CASSPGQNNQPQHF TGTGCCAGCTCTCCGGGACAAAACAATCAGCCCCAGCATTTT
few TRBD1 TRBJ1-1 TRBV5-1 CASSLAPTGLQDTEAFF TGCGCCAGCAGCTTGGCCCCGACAGGGCTACAAGACACTGAAGCTTTCTTT
few - TRBJ1-1 TRBV7-2 CASSLDREAFF TGTGCCAGCAGCTTAGATCGTGAAGCTTTCTTT
- - TRBJ1-1 TRBV7-2 CASSLVIRAWGNTEAFF TGTGCCAGCAGCTTAGTGATCAGGGCTTGGGGAAACACTGAAGCTTTCTTT
- - TRBJ2-1 TRBV7-9 CASSLLGGHEQFF TGTGCCAGCAGCTTATTAGGCGGCCATGAGCAGTTCTTC
few - TRBJ1-4 TRBV2 CASSVERVNEKLFF TGTGCCAGCAGTGTAGAGAGGGTAAATGAAAAACTGTTTTTT
- - TRBJ1-1 TRBV11-2 CASNPRGKGPEAFF TGTGCCAGCAACCCCCGGGGTAAGGGCCCTGAAGCTTTCTTT
few - TRBJ2-2 TRBV28 CASTLEVTAGWNTGELFF TGTGCCAGCACCTTGGAGGTCACGGCCGGATGGAACACCGGGGAGCTGTTTTTT
many - TRBJ1-2 TRBV5-1 CASSLAGANYGYTF TGCGCCAGCAGCTTGGCCGGGGCTAACTATGGCTACACCTTC
- TRBD2 TRBJ2-7 TRBV29-1 CSAFQGLAGGNEQYF TGCAGCGCCTTCCAAGGGTTAGCGGGGGGGAACGAGCAGTACTTC
- TRBD1 TRBJ1-2 TRBV30 CAWNPGQGYNYGYTF TGTGCCTGGAACCCGGGACAGGGTTATAACTATGGCTACACCTTC
few - TRBJ1-1 TRBV12-5 CASGARAYTEAFF TGTGCTAGTGGGGCCAGGGCTTACACTGAAGCTTTCTTT